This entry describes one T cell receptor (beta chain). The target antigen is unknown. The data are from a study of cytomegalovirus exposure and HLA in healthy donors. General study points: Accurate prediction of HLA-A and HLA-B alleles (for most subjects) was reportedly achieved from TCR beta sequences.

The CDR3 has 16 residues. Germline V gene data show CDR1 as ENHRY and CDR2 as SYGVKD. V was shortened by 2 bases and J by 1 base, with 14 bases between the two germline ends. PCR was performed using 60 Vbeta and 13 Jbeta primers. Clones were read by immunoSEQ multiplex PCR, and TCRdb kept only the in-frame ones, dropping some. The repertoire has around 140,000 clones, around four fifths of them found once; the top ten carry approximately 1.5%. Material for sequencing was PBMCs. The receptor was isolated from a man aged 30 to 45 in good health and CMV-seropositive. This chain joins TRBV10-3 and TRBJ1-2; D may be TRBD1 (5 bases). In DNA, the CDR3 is TGTGCCATCAGTGAGGAAAAGACAGCCAGTAACTATGGCTACACCTTC. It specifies CAISEEKTASNYGYTF.